These 23 T cell receptor beta chains originate from one sample sequenced in a study of T cell responses to AZD1222 COVID-19 vaccine (dated by TCRdb to about 2021). What this sample's time point label stands for: about 28 days (+/-7) after the second vaccine dose. The library relied on the immunoSEQ multiplex PCR assay. The table was pulled from immuneACCESS by TCRdb, which kept in-frame rearrangements only. Such tables lose some clones; where checked, under half of the loss comes from unresolved V genes, and the rest has no known cause. This sample has about 130,000 clones in its table, and 80% to 95% of those were observed once. The biggest ten clones account for about 1.1% of the sample. Material: peripheral blood, obtained 28 days after the second AZD1222 dose. These receptors came from an adult who received the AZD1222 COVID-19 vaccine.

This chain uses TRBV18 with TRBJ1-4; D gene uncertain. This CDR3 is built from 15 residues. The V end was cut by 1 base, the J end by 8 bases, with 14 bases between. Germline V gene data show CDR1 as KGHSH and CDR2 as LQKENI. The CDR3, as DNA: TGTGCCAGCTCACCACGGGCCAGAGAATCCGAAAAACTGTTTTTT. Protein sequence: CASSPRARESEKLFF.

This chain uses TRBV7-3 with TRBJ1-1; D may be TRBD1 (5 bases). The ends were cut back, 5 bases at V and 1 base at J, with 20 bases in the middle. The length of the CDR3 is 17 residues. Germline V gene sequence: CDR1 SGHTA, CDR2 FQGTGA. Here the CDR3 reads CASSAQGGFGRNTEAFF. CDR3 nucleotide sequence: TGTGCCAGCAGCGCTCAGGGAGGCTTTGGGAGGAACACTGAAGCTTTCTTT. The full variable domain, completed using reference TRBV7-3 and TRBJ1-1, is GAGVSQTPSNKVTEKGKYVELRCDPISGHTALYWYRQSLGQGPEFLIYFQGTGAADDSGLPNDRFFAVRPEGSVSTLKIQRTERGDSAVYLCASSAQGGFGRNTEAFFGQGTRLTVV.

A note on this clone: Other nucleotide sequences from this sample produce the same CDR3. This chain joins TRBV6-5 and TRBJ1-1; D not resolved. V lost 0 bases to trimming and J lost 5 bases, with 10 bases between them. Per germline, CDR1 MNHEY and CDR2 SVGAGI. This CDR3 comprises 14 residues. The CDR3 here is CASSYSGGGTEAFF. The CDR3 DNA reads as TGTGCCAGCAGTTACTCAGGCGGAGGGACTGAAGCTTTCTTT.

The gene calls are TRBV10-3 and TRBJ1-4; a weak D match, TRBD1 (5 bases). The CDR3 contains 14 residues. From germline, CDR1 is ENHRY and CDR2 SYGVKD. Deletions cut 2 bases from V and 8 bases from J, with 12 bases between. This CDR3 is CAISEGTGREKLFF. CDR3 DNA: TGTGCCATCAGTGAGGGGACCGGTAGGGAAAAACTGTTTTTT.

The V and J genes are TRBV5-6 and TRBJ1-2, with 7 bases that match TRBD1. Germline V gene sequence: CDR1 SGHDT, CDR2 YYEEEE. J gave up 4 bases and V 7 bases, and 10 bases lay outside the gene matches. The CDR3 loop spans 14 amino acids. CDR3 region: CASSGPGTVYGYTF. DNA for the CDR3: TGTGCCAGCTCGGGGCCCGGGACAGTCTATGGCTACACCTTC.

This chain links TRBV7-2 with TRBJ2-2, with TRBD2 matching 11 bases. V was clipped by 1 base and J by 2 bases; unmatched bases: 3. This CDR3 spans 17 amino acids. Germline CDR1 SGHTA, CDR2 FQGNSA. In DNA form, the CDR3 reads TGTGCCAGCAGCTTAGATAGCGGGGGGGTTAACACCGGGGAGCTGTTTTTT. Translated, it gives CASSLDSGGVNTGELFF.

This chain uses TRBV18 with TRBJ2-6; TRBD2 might be the D (5 bases). The CDR3 is made up of 15 amino acids. CDR1 KGHSH and CDR2 LQKENI come from the germline V gene. V gave up 3 bases and J gave up 0 bases, with 6 bases separating them. The CDR3 loop reads CASSPRGSGANVLTF. CDR3 DNA sequence: TGTGCCAGCTCACCCCGGGGCTCTGGGGCCAACGTCCTGACTTTC.

The rearrangement joins TRBV2 to TRBJ2-5; unclear D gene. Germline loops: CDR1 SNHLY, CDR2 FYNNEI. V shed 7 bases and J shed 0 bases, with 12 bases lying between them. The CDR3 is 14 amino acids. The CDR3 region has the DNA TGTGCCAGCACGGTGGCACCGTACCAAGAGACCCAGTACTTC. This translates into CASTVAPYQETQYF.

This clone appeared a few times. The chain links TRBV20-1 to TRBJ2-5; no definite D call. Trimming removed 3 bases from V and 0 bases from J, with 14 bases in between. Germline V gives CDR1 DFQATT, CDR2 SNEGSKA (reference sequence). The CDR3 has 15 amino acids. CDR3 sequence reads: CSASGSISYQETQYF. The DNA of the CDR3 is TGCAGTGCTAGTGGCAGCATCTCGTACCAAGAGACCCAGTACTTC.

V usage is TRBV10-3 and J usage is TRBJ2-5; D is possibly TRBD2 (6 bases). Germline CDR1 is ENHRY and CDR2 is SYGVKD. This CDR3 is 17 amino acids long. V lost 0 bases, J lost 2 bases, and 16 bases lay in between. CDR3 in DNA: TGTGCCATCAGTGAGTCAAGGGGTATAGCGGTTCAAGAGACCCAGTACTTC. Translated: CAISESRGIAVQETQYF.

The gene calls are TRBV12-3 or TRBV12-4 and TRBJ1-6; D ambiguous. The CDR3 consists of 13 residues. V was shortened by 6 bases and J by 5 bases, with 8 bases between the two germline ends. CDR3 DNA sequence: TGTGCCAGCAGCTTCAGGAATAATTCACCCCTCCACTTT. As protein: CASSFRNNSPLHF.

This chain joins TRBV6-5 and TRBJ2-7, with D possibly matching TRBD2 (5 bases). V was pared by 4 bases and J by 1 base, with 14 bases between. CDR1 is MNHEY, CDR2 SVGAGI, per germline. This CDR3 spans 15 amino acids. The CDR3 DNA reads TGTGCCAGCAGTTCCCTGGAAGGGAGATCCTACGAGCAGTACTTC. Translated, it gives CASSSLEGRSYEQYF.

The chain recombines TRBV24-1 with TRBJ1-2, with D possibly being TRBD1 (5 bases). Germline CDR1 reads KGHDR; CDR2 reads SFDVKD. The CDR3 spans 15 residues. V dropped 11 bases and J dropped 9 bases, with 27 bases sitting between them. CDR3 region: CANDPTAGKDFCYTF. Written as DNA, the CDR3 is TGTGCCAACGACCCGACAGCCGGCAAGGACTTTTGCTACACCTTC.

V usage is TRBV5-1 and J usage is TRBJ1-6; D perhaps matches TRBD1 (5 bases). Trimming shortened V by 4 bases and J by 7 bases, and 12 bases separated the two germline ends. The germline gives CDR1 SGHRS, CDR2 YFSETQ. The CDR3 covers 14 residues. CDR3 nucleotides: TGCGCCAGCAGCCCGACAGAGACCAATTCACCCCTCCACTTT. Amino acid sequence: CASSPTETNSPLHF.

The genes are TRBV7-2 and TRBJ1-5; possible D gene TRBD1, 6 bases. This CDR3 has 14 residues. CDR1 and CDR2 from the germline V gene are SGHTA and FQGNSA. V lost 3 bases and J lost 3, with 9 bases in between. In DNA, the CDR3 is TGTGCCAGCAGCTTCTGGGACAACAATCAGCCCCAGCATTTT. The encoded protein is CASSFWDNNQPQHF. Drawing the rest from reference TRBV7-2 and TRBJ1-5, the complete variable domain is GAGVSQSPSNKVTEKGKDVELRCDPISGHTALYWYRQSLGQGLEFLIYFQGNSAPDKSGLPSDRFSAERTGGSVSTLTIQRTQQEDSAVYLCASSFWDNNQPQHFGDGTRLSIL.

CDR3: CASSLQGKPLHF. CDR3 nucleotide sequence: TGTGCCAGCAGTCTACAGGGGAAACCCCTCCACTTT. The genes are TRBV28 and TRBJ1-6; 7 bases map to TRBD1. V gave up 5 bases and J gave up 12 bases; unmatched junction bases: 4. There are 12 residues in the CDR3. The germline gives CDR1 MDHEN, CDR2 SYDVKM.

This clone occurred a few times. The chain carries TRBV6-6 and TRBJ1-1, with a weak D call TRBD1 (5 bases). The V gene lost 7 bases and the J gene lost 5 bases, with 11 bases spanning the gap. This CDR3 region has 12 residues. The V gene's germline CDR1 is MNHNY and CDR2 SVGAGI (reference sequence). The CDR3 here is CASTPRGTEAFF. DNA of the CDR3: TGTGCCAGCACTCCCCGGGGGACTGAAGCTTTCTTT.

This clone occurred once. V is TRBV18 and J is TRBJ2-7; D possibly matches TRBD1 or TRBD2 (5 bases each). This CDR3 is 13 amino acids long. The V end was cut by 6 bases, the J end by 7 bases, with 16 bases between. Germline loops: CDR1 KGHSH, CDR2 LQKENI. The CDR3 region is CASSSQEAREQYF. The DNA for the CDR3 is TGTGCCAGCTCTTCACAGGAGGCTAGAGAGCAGTACTTC. Looking up the rest from reference TRBV18 and TRBJ2-7 gives the full variable domain: NAGVMQNPRHLVRRRGQEARLRCSPMKGHSHVYWYRQLPEEGLKFMVYLQKENIIDESGMPKERFSAEFPKEGPSILRIQQVVRGDSAAYFCASSSQEAREQYFGPGTRLTVT.

V gene TRBV7-8 combines with J gene TRBJ1-1; D gene ambiguous. This CDR3 is 13 amino acids long. CDR1 and CDR2 from the germline V gene are SGHVS and FQNEAQ. Trimming removed 5 bases at V and 3 bases at J, with 10 bases between. The CDR3: CASSPYVDTEAFF. CDR3 DNA sequence: TGTGCCAGCAGCCCATATGTGGACACTGAAGCTTTCTTT.

Turning to this clone: Without the conserved terminal phenylalanine or tryptophan, this CDR3 likely stems from a read error. The DNA is left out, because the CDR3 cannot be placed on it with certainty; the CDR3 is given as TCRdb lists it. This chain uses TRBV6-1 with TRBJ2-3; TRBD2, the table's D call, lacks a check against the DNA. The CDR3 extends over 12 residues, inclusive of both ends. The germline V gene encodes CDR1 MNHNS and CDR2 SASEGT. CDR3 sequence: CASSEAGGLARL.

This clone was picked up one time. This chain links TRBV18 with TRBJ2-2, with no clear D. The CDR3 contains 15 residues. V lost 1 base to trimming and J lost 1 base, with 7 bases between them. Germline-derived CDR1 and CDR2 are KGHSH and LQKENI. DNA of the CDR3: TGTGCCAGCTCACCACGGGCAGTGAACACCGGGGAGCTGTTTTTT. It yields the protein CASSPRAVNTGELFF. Based on the CDR3 plus reference TRBV18 and TRBJ2-2, the full variable domain is NAGVMQNPRHLVRRRGQEARLRCSPMKGHSHVYWYRQLPEEGLKFMVYLQKENIIDESGMPKERFSAEFPKEGPSILRIQQVVRGDSAAYFCASSPRAVNTGELFFGEGSRLTVL.

The gene calls are TRBV4-2 and TRBJ2-1; 8 bases are a match to TRBD2. Trimming cost V 1 base and J 3 bases; bases outside gene matches: 20. Germline values: CDR1 LGHNA, CDR2 YNFKEQ. CDR3 size: 21 residues. The CDR3 DNA sequence: TGTGCCAGCAGCCAAGGGTGGATAGGACTAGCCTACCCCGCCCTCTACAATGAGCAGTTCTTC. It translates to CASSQGWIGLAYPALYNEQFF.

This clone was seen only a few times. The chain employs TRBV2 and TRBJ2-7; D is tentatively TRBD1 or TRBD2 (6 bases each). This CDR3 spans 13 amino acids. The V end lost 4 bases, the J end lost 7 bases, and 14 bases lay between the germline ends. Germline V lookup: CDR1 SNHLY, CDR2 FYNNEI. The CDR3 spells CASSVRGPWEQYF. For the CDR3, the DNA is TGTGCCAGCAGTGTCCGGGGGCCTTGGGAGCAGTACTTC.